These 15 T cell receptor beta chains originate from one sample sequenced in a study of CD8+CD57+ T cells in acquired aplastic anemia (dated by TCRdb to between 2018 and 2020). Sequencing was carried out with an Illumina HiSeq 2000. Profiling of TCR beta VDJ combinations and CDR3 sequences used genomic DNA as the template. TCRdb reprocessed the public reads (quality trimming at Q25 with fastp, clone calling with MiXCR) and kept in-frame beta chains. For every CDR3 protein sequence, its rows merge into one entry that carries the most common genes and DNA. The sample profile shows 100,000 to 150,000 distinct CDR3 sequences; over 30% of them were found once. The ten largest clones capture 2.6% of the sample. Expansion of CD8+CD57+ cells had been shown by flow cytometry in the patients chosen for sequencing. Sequencing input: sorted CD4+, CD8+, or CD8+CD57+ T cells (not recorded which) from PBMCs. These receptors all come from a human donor with aplastic anemia.

Ten or more counts support this clonotype. The chain's CDR3 is CASRRDRGNQPQHF. The CDR3 DNA follows: TGTGCCAGCAGAAGGGACAGGGGAAATCAGCCCCAGCATTTT. The chain is built from TRBV2 and TRBJ1-5, with 10 bases fitting TRBD1. This CDR3 spans 14 amino acids. V dropped 6 bases and J dropped 4; count of bases not matched to a gene: 3. Germline V gene data show CDR1 as SNHLY and CDR2 as FYNNEI.

This clonotype appeared a few times. This clone may be a read error of a much larger clone one base away. The chain has TRBV19 and TRBJ1-4, with D possibly TRBD1 on 6 matching bases. Germline CDR1 and CDR2: LNHDA and SQIVND (reference sequence). CDR3 size: 14 residues. V was shortened by 5 bases and J by 8 bases, with 15 bases between the two germline ends. CDR3 sequence (DNA): TGTGCCAGTAGTCGTCAAGGGGGTCGAGAAAAACTGTTTTTT. Protein: CASSRQGGREKLFF.

This clonotype was seen many times. This chain links TRBV5-1 with TRBJ1-1, with D possibly TRBD1 on 6 matching bases. There are 18 residues in the CDR3. With 3 bases removed from V and 3 bases from J, the gap between germline ends came to 24 bases. The germline V gene encodes CDR1 SGHRS and CDR2 YFSETQ. CDR3 amino acids: CASSSGDLWGFKDTEAFF. CDR3 DNA sequence: TGCGCCAGCAGCTCAGGGGACTTATGGGGCTTCAAGGACACTGAAGCTTTCTTT.

With respect to this clonotype: Possible read error: a much larger clone is one base away. V is TRBV6-1 and J is TRBJ1-3; the D is unclear. Germline CDR1 and CDR2: MNHNS and SASEGT. This CDR3 spans 13 amino acids. Trimming left V 5 bases short and J 8 bases short, with 13 bases between. The CDR3: CASSPQSGDTIYF. CDR3 coding DNA: TGTGCCAGCAGTCCCCAGTCCGGAGACACCATATATTTT.

The gene calls are TRBV2 and TRBJ2-2; weak D call: TRBD2 (5 bases). The CDR3 is 12 residues long. In germline, CDR1 is SNHLY, CDR2 FYNNEI. The germline V and J ends were trimmed by 8 bases and 1 base, with 5 bases remaining between them. The chain's CDR3 is CASGGNTGELFF. The CDR3 nucleotides are TGTGCCAGCGGAGGGAACACCGGGGAGCTGTTTTTT.

Points on this clonotype: A much larger clone sits a single nucleotide away, making a read error possible. V usage is TRBV2 and J usage is TRBJ1-4; TRBD1 matches at 8 bases. Germline lookup yields CDR1 SNHLY and CDR2 FYNNEI. V gave up 8 bases and J gave up 1 base; unmatched junction bases: 9. This CDR3 spans 16 amino acids. The CDR3 bases are TGTGCCAGCGGCTCGGACAGGGCCTTAACTAATGAAAAACTGTTTTTT. Its protein product is CASGSDRALTNEKLFF.

This clonotype was picked up many times. CDR3 sequence reads: CASSLEVGAPDTQYF. The CDR3 bases are TGCGCCAGCAGCTTGGAAGTCGGGGCACCAGATACGCAGTATTTT. The chain employs TRBV5-1 and TRBJ2-3; TRBD1 or TRBD2 may be the D gene (5 bases each). CDR1 is SGHRS, CDR2 YFSETQ, per germline. Between the trimmed V and J ends, which lost 0 bases and 4 bases, there was a span of 12 bases. There are 15 residues in the CDR3.

This chain connects TRBV7-6 to TRBJ1-5; D uncertain. The CDR3 runs 13 residues. The germline V gene has CDR1 SGHVS and CDR2 FNYEAQ. V lost 0 bases, J lost 6 bases, and 6 bases lay in between. The CDR3 protein is CASSLAVSQPQHF. For the CDR3, the DNA is TGTGCCAGCAGCTTAGCGGTAAGTCAGCCCCAGCATTTT.

Ten or more counts support this clonotype. The chain combines TRBV5-1 with TRBJ2-7; 9 positions agree with TRBD1. Germline V lookup: CDR1 SGHRS, CDR2 YFSETQ. V shed 2 bases, J shed 3 bases, and the junction held 6 bases outside the gene matches. The CDR3 runs to 15 residues. CDR3 region: CASSLLPGQGYEQYV. In DNA, the CDR3 is TGCGCCAGCAGCTTACTCCCGGGACAGGGCTACGAGCAGTACGTC.

This clonotype was counted many times. This chain uses TRBV5-1 with TRBJ2-3; 10 bases agree with TRBD1. The CDR3 totals 14 residues. Per germline, CDR1 SGHRS and CDR2 YFSETQ. V lost 7 bases, J lost 2 bases, and 4 bases stayed unmatched. The CDR3 region has the DNA TGCGCCAGCGGACAGGGGGGGCCCACAGATACGCAGTATTTT. Protein sequence: CASGQGGPTDTQYF.

This chain joins TRBV7-2 and TRBJ2-5; TRBD2 might be the D (5 bases). In germline, CDR1 is SGHTA, CDR2 FQGNSA. V was clipped by 5 bases and J by 7 bases, with 14 bases between them. The CDR3 totals 13 residues. CDR3 loop: CASSLSGLGTQYF. Here the CDR3 DNA reads TGTGCCAGCAGCCTCAGCGGCCTAGGGACCCAGTACTTC.

A few counts support this clonotype. This sequence joins TRBV9 and TRBJ2-7; 7 positions agree with TRBD1. V lost 5 bases and J lost 3; bases outside the gene matches: 11. Per the germline V gene, CDR1 is SGDLS and CDR2 is YYNGEE. There are 15 residues in the CDR3. The CDR3 loop is CASSELDRSRYEQYF. CDR3 nucleotides: TGTGCCAGCAGTGAGCTGGACAGGAGCCGCTACGAGCAGTACTTC.

The sample holds many counts of this clonotype. The chain couples TRBV29-1 to TRBJ2-3; TRBD2 matches 7 bases. The CDR3 sequence is 16 residues long. The germline CDR1 and CDR2 sequences are SQVTM and ANQGSEA. The junction had 11 bases not matched to a gene; V was cut back by 3 bases and J by 2 bases. The CDR3 loop reads CSVDDPWEGDTDTQYF. The CDR3 DNA is TGCAGCGTTGACGACCCTTGGGAGGGAGACACAGATACGCAGTATTTT.

The chain joins TRBV2 to TRBJ1-2; 7 nucleotides match TRBD1. This CDR3 region has 15 residues. J lost 5 bases, V lost 6 bases, and 12 bases had no gene match. From germline, CDR1 is SNHLY and CDR2 FYNNEI. The CDR3 here is CASSAGTDSFYGYTF. CDR3 DNA sequence: TGTGCCAGCAGCGCCGGGACAGACAGTTTTTATGGCTACACCTTC.

The rearrangement uses TRBV12-3 or TRBV12-4 and TRBJ1-1; D might be TRBD1 (6 bases). The CDR3 totals 16 residues. The V and J ends lost 5 bases and 3 bases respectively, with 19 bases between them. CDR3 DNA sequence: TGTGCCAGCAGTCTAGGAGTGGGGGGCGCGGACACTGAAGCTTTCTTT. Translating gives CASSLGVGGADTEAFF.